The source of this T cell receptor (beta chain) is a study of identical twins. Addition of a universal primer site occurred through template switching, and cDNA carried unique molecular identifiers. MiXCR, run by TCRdb on the 5' RACE reads, gives a single entry per CDR3 protein. Among about 460,000 distinct CDR3 sequences listed, about 14% were seen once. Every one of the donors was a healthy Caucasian. Germline V CDR1 and CDR2: KGHSH, LQKENI. V was pared by 3 bases and J by 5 bases, with 18 bases between. The CDR3 contains 16 residues. The sample was also reused in another study, on yellow fever vaccine responses in identical twins.

The clonotype was recovered from a woman in her late teens or twenties in good health. The source material was CD4+ T cells sorted from blood. The V gene is TRBV18, the J gene TRBJ2-3; D unresolved. CDR3 protein: CASSPRPPSSRDTQYF. DNA of the CDR3: TGTGCCAGCTCACCGCGGCCTCCTTCCTCGAGAGATACGCAGTATTTT.